This T cell receptor beta chain emerged from a study of T cell repertoires in cytomegalovirus infection. The study, taken as a whole, reports: Predominance within the ex vivo response was attributable to HLA-C-restricted CMV-specific TCR beta clonotypes.

The table lists this clonotype with a few counts. Its antigen is unknown. The CDR3 has 16 residues. Germline CDR1 and CDR2: SNHLY and FYNNEI. The germline V and J ends were trimmed by 1 base and 4 bases, with 14 bases remaining between them. TCRdb called the reads again in MiXCR, with one record for every CDR3 protein. The top ten hold 2.5% to 3.5% of the sample, which has around 740,000 distinct CDR3 sequences, roughly a third seen once. Sequenced: PBMCs. The J gene is TRBJ2-4, the V gene TRBV2; TRBD2 is a possible D gene (6 bases). This TCR derives from a human donor in good health (CMV status not recorded). Some clones in this sample may be carry-over from other donors' samples. CDR3 sequence reads: CASSEDGGKGKNIQYF. The CDR3 bases are TGTGCCAGCAGTGAAGATGGAGGGAAAGGGAAAAACATTCAGTACTTC.